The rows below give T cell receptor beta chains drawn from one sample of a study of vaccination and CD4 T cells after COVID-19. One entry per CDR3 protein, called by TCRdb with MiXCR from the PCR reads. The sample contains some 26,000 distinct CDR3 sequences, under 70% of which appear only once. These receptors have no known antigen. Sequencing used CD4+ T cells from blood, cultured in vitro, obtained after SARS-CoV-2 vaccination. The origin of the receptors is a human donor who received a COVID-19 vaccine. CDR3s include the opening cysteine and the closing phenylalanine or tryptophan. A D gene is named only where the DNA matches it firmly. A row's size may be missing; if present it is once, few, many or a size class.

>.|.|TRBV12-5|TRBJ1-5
TGTGCTAGTGGTTTGGGACGGATGGGAAATCAGCCCCAGCATTTT
CASGLGRMGNQPQHF
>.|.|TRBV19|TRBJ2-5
TGTGCCAGTAGTATTTCCCTCGGGGATTCGAGCCAACAAGAGACCCAGTACTTC
CASSISLGDSSQQETQYF
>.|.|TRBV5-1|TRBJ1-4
TGCGCCAGCAGCCTTGCAACTAATGAAAAACTGTTTTTT
CASSLATNEKLFF
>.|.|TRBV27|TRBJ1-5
TGTGCCAGCAGGATCGCCCCAGGAGTCAATCAGCCCCAGCATTTT
CASRIAPGVNQPQHF
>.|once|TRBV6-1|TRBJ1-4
TGTGCCAGCAGTAACAGGGTGTATGAAAAACTGTTTTTT
CASSNRVYEKLFF
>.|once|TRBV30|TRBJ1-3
TGTGCCTGGAAAATAGAAGGAAACACCATATATTTT
CAWKIEGNTIYF
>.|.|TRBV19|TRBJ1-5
TGTGCCAGTAGTATCCCGGGGGGCCTTGGGCCCCAGCATTTT
CASSIPGGLGPQHF
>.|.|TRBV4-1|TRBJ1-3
TGCGCCAGCAGCCTCTTAGGGCCAGGGGCTGGAAACACCATATATTTT
CASSLLGPGAGNTIYF
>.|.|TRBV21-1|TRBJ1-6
TGTGCCAGCAGCAAGGTATCGGGACAGGGGAGCTCCTATAATTCACCCCTCCACTTT
CASSKVSGQGSSYNSPLHF
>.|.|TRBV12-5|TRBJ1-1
TGTGCTAGTGCCCCGATCGGGCACACTGAAGCTTTCTTT
CASAPIGHTEAFF
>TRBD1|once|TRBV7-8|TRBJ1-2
TGTGCCAGCAGCTCCGGACAGGGAGGTGGCTACACCTTC
CASSSGQGGGYTF
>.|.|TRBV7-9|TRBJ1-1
TGTGCCAGCAGCTTCCTACAAAGGACTGAAGCTTTCTTT
CASSFLQRTEAFF
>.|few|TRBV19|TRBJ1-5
TGTGCAATATATAGCAATCAGCCCCAGCATTTT
CAIYSNQPQHF
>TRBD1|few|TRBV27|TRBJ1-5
TGTGCCAGCAGTCCTGTAGAACAGGGGCAGCCCCAGCATTTT
CASSPVEQGQPQHF
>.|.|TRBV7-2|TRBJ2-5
TGTGCCAGCAGCTTAGTAACAAACGGCCTCTTGACGGACCAAGAGACCCAGTACTTC
CASSLVTNGLLTDQETQYF
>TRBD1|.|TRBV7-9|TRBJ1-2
TGTGCCAGCAGCCCGATACCCGATACCGGGACAGACGAAAACTATGGCTACACCTTC
CASSPIPDTGTDENYGYTF
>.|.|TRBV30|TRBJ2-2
TGTGCCTGGGCGGCAGGTGGGACCGGGGAGCTGTTTTTT
CAWAAGGTGELFF
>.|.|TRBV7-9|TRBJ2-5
TGTGCCAGCAGCTTGATGAGGGGACAAGAGACCCAGTACTTC
CASSLMRGQETQYF
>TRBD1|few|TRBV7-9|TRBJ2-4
TGTGCCAGCAGCTTAATTGCTTGGGACAGCCAGTACTTC
CASSLIAWDSQYF
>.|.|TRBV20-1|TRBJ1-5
TGCAGTGCTAGAGAGCCGGGGGCAGGGGACAGCAATCAGCCCCAGCATTTT
CSAREPGAGDSNQPQHF
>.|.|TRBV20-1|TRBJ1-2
TGCAGTGCTAGAGCCCGAGGGGAGAACTTAAACTATGGCTACACCTTC
CSARARGENLNYGYTF
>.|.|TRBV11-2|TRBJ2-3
TGTGCCAGCAGCTTAGGTTTAACGGGGGAGAGCACAGATACGCAGTATTTT
CASSLGLTGESTDTQYF
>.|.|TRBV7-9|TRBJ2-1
TGTGCCAGCAGCTTAGACAACAATGAGCAGTTCTTC
CASSLDNNEQFF
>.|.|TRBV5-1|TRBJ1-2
TGCGCCAGCAGCTCGACAGCCAGATATGGCTACACCTTC
CASSSTARYGYTF
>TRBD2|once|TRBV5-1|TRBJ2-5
TGCGCCAGCAGCTTCCTGACTAGCGGGGCCTCCCAAGAGACCCAGTACTTC
CASSFLTSGASQETQYF
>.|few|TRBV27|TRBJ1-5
TGTGCCAGCAGTTTAAGGGTCTCAAATCAGCCCCAGCATTTT
CASSLRVSNQPQHF
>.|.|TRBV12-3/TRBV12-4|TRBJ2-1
.
CASSFGAGYNEQFF
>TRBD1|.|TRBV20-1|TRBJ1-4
TGCAGTGCTAGAGATCGTGGGACAGATAATGAAAAACTGTTTTTT
CSARDRGTDNEKLFF
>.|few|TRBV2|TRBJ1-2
TGTGCCAGCAGTGTAGGGTTCGGCTATGGCTACACCTTC
CASSVGFGYGYTF
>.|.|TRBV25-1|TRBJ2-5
TGTGCCAGCAGTGAGGAGGGATTAGAGACCCAGTACTTC
CASSEEGLETQYF
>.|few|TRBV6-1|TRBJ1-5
TGTGCCAGCAGTGTGGGACGTGGCCTTCTCGATCAGCCCCAGCATTTT
CASSVGRGLLDQPQHF
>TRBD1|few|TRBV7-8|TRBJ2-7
TGTGCCAGCCAACAGGGGACGACGTTTGACGAGCAGTACTTC
CASQQGTTFDEQYF
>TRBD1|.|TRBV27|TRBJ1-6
TGTGCCAGCAGTCGTACCGGGACAGGTACATCCTATAATTCACCCCTCCACTTT
CASSRTGTGTSYNSPLHF
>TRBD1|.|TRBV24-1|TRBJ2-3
TGTGCCACCAGTGATTTAAGGACAGGGTACACAGATACGCAGTATTTT
CATSDLRTGYTDTQYF
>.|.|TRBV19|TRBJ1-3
TGTGCCAGTAGTATAAGGGGCTCTGGAAACACCATATATTTT
CASSIRGSGNTIYF